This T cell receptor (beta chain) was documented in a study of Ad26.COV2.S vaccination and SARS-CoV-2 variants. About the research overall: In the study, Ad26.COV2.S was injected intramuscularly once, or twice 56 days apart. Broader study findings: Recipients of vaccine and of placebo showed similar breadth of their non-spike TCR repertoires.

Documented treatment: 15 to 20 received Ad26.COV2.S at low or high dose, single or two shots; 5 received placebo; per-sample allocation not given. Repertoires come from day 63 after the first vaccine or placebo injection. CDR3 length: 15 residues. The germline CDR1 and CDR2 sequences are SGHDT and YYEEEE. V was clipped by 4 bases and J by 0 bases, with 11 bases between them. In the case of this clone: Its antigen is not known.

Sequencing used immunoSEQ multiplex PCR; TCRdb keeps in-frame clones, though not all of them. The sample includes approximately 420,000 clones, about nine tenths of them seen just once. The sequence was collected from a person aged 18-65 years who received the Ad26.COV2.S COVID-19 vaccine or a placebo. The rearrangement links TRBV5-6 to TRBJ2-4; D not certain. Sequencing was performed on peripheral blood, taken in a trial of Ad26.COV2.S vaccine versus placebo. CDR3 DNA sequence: TGTGCCAGCAGCCCGTTTGGCGGAGCCAAAAACATTCAGTACTTC. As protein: CASSPFGGAKNIQYF.